What follows are 25 T cell receptor beta chains derived from one specimen sequenced in a study of cytomegalovirus exposure and HLA in healthy donors. PCR involved 60 Vbeta and 13 Jbeta primers. The assay was immunoSEQ multiplex PCR, and TCRdb's table has in-frame clones only and misses some. Here the sample table reports about 130,000 clones. The material sequenced was PBMCs. The receptors come from a woman between 40 and 55 years old in good health and CMV-seronegative.

J is TRBJ2-3 and V is TRBV19; 10 nucleotides agree with TRBD2. The germline gives CDR1 LNHDA, CDR2 SQIVND (reference sequence). The CDR3 has 12 residues. The J segment lost 14 bases and the V segment lost 3 bases, leaving 5 bases of the junction unmatched. The CDR3 coding sequence is TGTGCCAGTAGTATCCTAGCGGGGGTACGGTATTTT. Its protein is CASSILAGVRYF.

This chain uses TRBV14 with TRBJ1-2; D possibly corresponds to TRBD1 (6 bases). The CDR3 is 14 residues long. Germline V gives CDR1 SGHDN, CDR2 FVKESK. Trimming removed 3 bases from V and 4 bases from J, with 12 bases in between. In DNA, the CDR3 is TGTGCCAGCAGCCAGCAGGGGCTGGGCTATGGCTACACCTTC. Its protein product is CASSQQGLGYGYTF.

This chain links TRBV7-2 with TRBJ1-6; 7 bases match TRBD1. V lost 5 bases and J lost 2; bases outside the gene matches: 3. This CDR3 is 15 amino acids long. Germline V CDR1 and CDR2: SGHTA, FQGNSA. In DNA, the CDR3 is TGTGCCAGCAGCCAAGACAGGGCCTATAATTCACCCCTCCACTTT. Translation: CASSQDRAYNSPLHF.

The chain is built from TRBV11-2 and TRBJ1-6; 7 bases are a match to TRBD1. The ends lost 0 bases at V and 7 bases at J; junction bases unmatched: 9. Per germline, CDR1 SGHAT and CDR2 FQNNGV. The CDR3 loop spans 17 amino acids. For the CDR3, the DNA is TGTGCCAGCAGCTTAGAGCTTTTTGGGACAGAGAATTCACCCCTCCACTTT. Its translation: CASSLELFGTENSPLHF.

V is TRBV4-1 and J is TRBJ2-5, with 9 bases matching TRBD2. Losses at the gene ends were 3 bases for V and 2 bases for J; bases not matched to a gene: 4. Germline CDR1 MGHRA, CDR2 YSYEKL. The CDR3 spans 15 residues. The chain's CDR3 is CASSQWRGGQETQYF. The DNA of the CDR3 is TGCGCCAGCAGCCAGTGGCGGGGGGGGCAAGAGACCCAGTACTTC.

The J gene is TRBJ1-1, the V gene TRBV5-1, with TRBD1 matching over 7 bases. The CDR3 sequence is 15 residues long. The germline V gene encodes CDR1 SGHRS and CDR2 YFSETQ. V was clipped by 4 bases and J by 1 base; unmatched bases: 7. The chain's CDR3 is CASSETGSGNTEAFF. The DNA for the CDR3 is TGCGCCAGCAGCGAGACAGGGTCGGGGAACACTGAAGCTTTCTTT.

This chain's CDR3 is CASSQDLRGIQETQYF. The CDR3 bases are TGCGCCAGCAGCCAAGATCTTAGGGGGATCCAGGAGACCCAGTACTTC. The chain joins TRBV4-3 to TRBJ2-5; D may be TRBD1 (6 bases). With 0 bases removed from V and 5 bases from J, the gap between germline ends came to 16 bases. Germline V gene lookup returns CDR1 LGHNA and CDR2 YSLEER. This CDR3 region has 16 residues.

The V and J genes are TRBV18 and TRBJ2-3; 9 bases fit TRBD2. The CDR3 is 14 amino acids. V trimming: 4 bases; J trimming: 5 bases; junction bases outside the gene matches: 4. CDR1 and CDR2 from the germline V gene are KGHSH and LQKENI. CDR3 in DNA: TGTGCCAGCTCACGCGGGGGGGCCGGAGATACGCAGTATTTT. Protein sequence: CASSRGGAGDTQYF.

The rearrangement links TRBV19 to TRBJ2-2; D gene unclear. CDR1 is LNHDA, CDR2 SQIVND, per germline (reference sequence). V was cut by 3 bases and J by 7 bases, with 15 bases left in between. This CDR3 spans 15 amino acids. The CDR3 sequence is CASSIDVGVRGELFF. The CDR3 DNA follows: TGTGCCAGTAGTATCGATGTCGGAGTGCGCGGGGAGCTGTTTTTT.

This chain's CDR3 is CASSITGVTTEAFF. DNA for the CDR3: TGTGCCAGTAGTATCACAGGGGTTACCACTGAAGCTTTCTTT. This chain links TRBV19 with TRBJ1-1; TRBD1 matches at 7 bases. The CDR3 consists of 14 residues. Germline V gene sequence: CDR1 LNHDA, CDR2 SQIVND (reference sequence). J gave up 4 bases and V 3 bases, and 5 bases lay outside the gene matches.

The chain uses TRBV12-5 and TRBJ1-1, with 7 positions matching TRBD1. The trim removed 6 bases at V and 2 bases at J, leaving 6 bases unmatched. Germline-derived CDR1 and CDR2 are LGHNT and FRNRAP. This CDR3 contains 14 residues. The CDR3 DNA is TGTGCTAGTGGCCCCGGGACAGTTAACACTGAAGCTTTCTTT. Protein sequence: CASGPGTVNTEAFF.

The CDR3 DNA sequence: TGCGCCAGCAGCCAAGCGTCAGCGATGAACACTGAAGCTTTCTTT. It specifies CASSQASAMNTEAFF. The chain couples TRBV4-3 to TRBJ1-1, with D unclear. This CDR3 is 15 amino acids long. CDR1 is LGHNA and CDR2 is YSLEER in the germline V gene. V was cut by 1 base and J by 0 bases, with 9 bases left in between.

The chain combines TRBV6-1 with TRBJ2-3; D is perhaps TRBD2 (6 bases). The CDR3 runs 15 residues. The V gene's germline CDR1 is MNHNS and CDR2 SASEGT. V lost 2 bases and J lost 5, with 14 bases in between. CDR3 residues: CASSELGRTRDTQYF. Written as DNA, the CDR3 is TGTGCCAGCAGTGAATTGGGGAGGACACGAGATACGCAGTATTTT.

The rearrangement links TRBV5-6 to TRBJ1-1; no definite D call. This CDR3 is built from 15 residues. CDR1 is SGHDT, CDR2 YYEEEE, per germline. Trimming left V 4 bases short and J 1 base short, with 14 bases between. Written as DNA, the CDR3 is TGTGCCAGCAGCGACCAAAAGACGGGGAACACTGAAGCTTTCTTT. Residues: CASSDQKTGNTEAFF.

J is TRBJ1-2 and V is TRBV28; D unclear. From germline, CDR1 is MDHEN and CDR2 SYDVKM. The CDR3 covers 12 residues. Trimming cost V 2 bases and J 7 bases, with 8 bases left between them. DNA for the CDR3: TGTGCCAGCAGTTTAGGAGGGTGTGGCTACACCTTC. It translates to CASSLGGCGYTF.

V usage is TRBV7-2 and J usage is TRBJ2-7, with 9 bases aligning to TRBD1. Germline lookup yields CDR1 SGHTA and CDR2 FQGNSA. The CDR3 extends over 16 amino acids. The V segment lost 4 bases and the J segment 1 base; nucleotides outside the gene matches: 8. The CDR3 region has the DNA TGTGCCAGCAGCTCGAGACAACAGGGGGCTTCCTACGAGCAGTACTTC. Amino acids: CASSSRQQGASYEQYF.

The chain recombines TRBV11-1 with TRBJ2-1, with 16 bases lining up with TRBD2. J gave up 4 bases and V 6 bases, and 9 bases lay outside the gene matches. The germline gives CDR1 SGHAT, CDR2 FQDESV (reference sequence). The CDR3 is 18 residues long. CDR3 nucleotide sequence: TGTGCCAGCAGATCCTCGGGGACTAGCGGGGGGGCGTACAATGAGCAGTTCTTC. It yields the protein CASRSSGTSGGAYNEQFF.

The J gene is TRBJ1-5, the V gene TRBV19; perhaps TRBD1 as D (6 bases). The CDR3 length is 14 residues. Deletions cut 5 bases from V and 7 bases from J, with 15 bases between. Germline-derived CDR1 and CDR2 are LNHDA and SQIVND (reference sequence). The CDR3, as DNA: TGTGCCAGTAGTCGGACAGAAGTGACCCAGCCCCAGCATTTT. It specifies CASSRTEVTQPQHF.

This chain connects TRBV20-1 to TRBJ1-5; no clear D. Trimming pared 6 bases from V and 4 bases from J, leaving 4 bases between. Germline CDR1 reads DFQATT; CDR2 reads SNEGSKA (reference sequence). CDR3 size: 10 residues. CDR3 sequence reads: CSAENQPQHF. The CDR3 region has the DNA TGCAGTGCGGAGAATCAGCCCCAGCATTTT.

This chain uses TRBV5-4 with TRBJ2-5; no clear D. Germline loops: CDR1 SGHNT, CDR2 YYREEE (reference sequence). Trimming stripped 2 bases from V and 5 bases from J, with 4 bases between. The CDR3 totals 11 residues. The CDR3 DNA sequence: TGTGCCAGCAGCTTCGGGGAGACCCAGTACTTC. Its translation is CASSFGETQYF.

As concerns this clone: This sample includes further DNA sequences coding for the same CDR3. The chain employs TRBV7-2 and TRBJ2-7, with D maybe TRBD1 (6 bases). The CDR3 consists of 13 residues. From germline, CDR1 is SGHTA and CDR2 FQGNSA. V lost 8 bases to trimming and J lost 0 bases, with 11 bases between them. The CDR3 loop reads CASSTGISYEQYF. The DNA of the CDR3 is TGTGCCAGCTCTACAGGGATCTCCTACGAGCAGTACTTC.

The rearrangement joins TRBV9 to TRBJ1-1, with unresolved D. The V gene's germline CDR1 is SGDLS and CDR2 YYNGEE. Trimming removed 3 bases at V and 5 bases at J, with 17 bases between. This CDR3 contains 15 residues. The CDR3 protein is CASSAPSGIGTEAFF. In DNA form, the CDR3 reads TGTGCCAGCAGCGCCCCTTCGGGGATTGGGACTGAAGCTTTCTTT.

The chain combines TRBV7-2 with TRBJ1-5; 7 positions agree with TRBD1. Unmatched junction bases numbered 1, after V lost 4 bases and J lost 4 bases. CDR1 is SGHTA, CDR2 FQGNSA, per germline. The CDR3 is made up of 13 amino acids. The CDR3 bases are TGTGCCAGCAGCTCGACAGGGAATCAGCCCCAGCATTTT. Translated: CASSSTGNQPQHF.

This chain connects TRBV6-1 to TRBJ2-3; 11 bases are shared with TRBD2. The CDR3 length is 16 residues. Per germline, CDR1 MNHNS and CDR2 SASEGT. Trimming removed 4 bases from V and 3 bases from J; junction bases left unmatched: 6. DNA of the CDR3: TGTGCCAGCAGTGCAACTAGCGGGGGTTATACAGATACGCAGTATTTT. Its protein is CASSATSGGYTDTQYF.

V gene TRBV10-2 combines with J gene TRBJ1-6; the match to TRBD1 covers 9 bases. The CDR3 sequence is 14 residues long. From germline, CDR1 is WSHSY and CDR2 SAAADI. V dropped 3 bases and J dropped 10; count of bases not matched to a gene: 4. CDR3 nucleotide sequence: TGCGCCAGCAGTGAAGGGACAGGGAGGTCACCCCTCCACTTT. This sequence encodes CASSEGTGRSPLHF.